The next 10 T cell receptor beta chains were all read from a single sample in a study of PD-L1 blockade in urothelial cancer (dated by TCRdb to the late 2010s). The protocol used for the library was the immunoSEQ multiplex PCR assay. The clones in this table, taken by TCRdb from immuneACCESS, are in-frame only. Not every clone is retained; where verified, under half of the shortfall comes from an unresolved V gene, and the cause of the rest is unknown. Here the sample has about 43,000 clones; 83% occur a single time. The ten largest clones take up about 16% of the sample. What this sample's time point label stands for: peripheral blood 6 weeks after treatment start. The sample consisted of PBMCs, taken around atezolizumab (anti-PD-L1) treatment. Source of these receptors: a man in his 60s with urothelial cancer.

The chain uses TRBV19 and TRBJ2-7, with D maybe TRBD2 (6 bases). The CDR3 is 15 residues long. V lost 3 bases, J lost 1 base, and 13 bases lay in between. Germline assignment: CDR1 LNHDA and CDR2 SQIVND (reference sequence). The CDR3 DNA follows: TGTGCCAGTAGTATCGGGACTGCCGATTCCTACGAGCAGTACTTC. Translated: CASSIGTADSYEQYF.

The V and J genes are TRBV19 and TRBJ2-4, with 8 bases identical to TRBD1. Germline V gene lookup returns CDR1 LNHDA and CDR2 SQIVND (reference sequence). The CDR3 totals 15 residues. The ends lost 3 bases at V and 2 bases at J; junction bases unmatched: 3. CDR3 coding DNA: TGTGCCAGTAGTATTACCAGGGGGCCCAAAAACATTCAGTACTTC. Its translation: CASSITRGPKNIQYF.

The chain couples TRBV19 to TRBJ1-1; D gene uncertain. CDR1 and CDR2 (germline): LNHDA, SQIVND (reference sequence). V lost 8 bases, J lost 3 bases, and 13 bases lay in between. The CDR3 is 13 residues long. CDR3 residues: CASESLEYTEAFF. CDR3 nucleotide sequence: TGTGCCAGTGAGTCTCTGGAGTACACTGAAGCTTTCTTT. The entire variable domain, with the rest obtained from reference TRBV19 and TRBJ1-1, is as follows: DGGITQSPKYLFRKEGQNVTLSCEQNLNHDAMYWYRQDPGQGLRLIYYSQIVNDFQKGDIAEGYSVSREKKESFPLTVTSAQKNPTAFYLCASESLEYTEAFFGQGTRLTVV.

DNA of the CDR3: TGTGCCAGCAGCGTGGGGGGGGATGAGCAGTTCTTC. As protein: CASSVGGDEQFF. The rearrangement joins TRBV7-2 to TRBJ2-1; 7 bases match TRBD2. The germline V gene has CDR1 SGHTA and CDR2 FQGNSA. This CDR3 comprises 12 residues. V trimming: 5 bases; J trimming: 8 bases; junction bases outside the gene matches: 3. Variable domain in full (rest from reference TRBV7-2 and TRBJ2-1): GAGVSQSPSNKVTEKGKDVELRCDPISGHTALYWYRQSLGQGLEFLIYFQGNSAPDKSGLPSDRFSAERTGGSVSTLTIQRTQQEDSAVYLCASSVGGDEQFFGPGTRLTVL.

The chain has TRBV7-9 and TRBJ1-4; no definite D call. CDR1 SEHNR and CDR2 FQNEAQ come from the germline V gene (reference sequence). V was pared by 4 bases and J by 5 bases, with 14 bases between. The CDR3 has 15 residues. CDR3 sequence reads: CASSSTDGENEKLFF. The CDR3 nucleotides read TGTGCCAGCAGCTCGACGGACGGGGAAAATGAAAAACTGTTTTTT.

The V gene is TRBV5-4, the J gene TRBJ2-7; D may be TRBD2 (5 bases). Looked up from germline, CDR1 is SGHNT and CDR2 is YYREEE (reference sequence). Trimming removed 3 bases from V and 0 bases from J, with 10 bases in between. The CDR3 is 14 amino acids. Written as DNA, the CDR3 is TGTGCCAGCAGCTCGGCCGGGGTCTCCTACGAGCAGTACTTC. Protein: CASSSAGVSYEQYF.

The chain joins TRBV5-6 to TRBJ2-1; D is perhaps TRBD2 (6 bases). The germline gives CDR1 SGHDT, CDR2 YYEEEE. Trimming removed 4 bases at V and 4 bases at J, with 9 bases between. The CDR3 runs 13 residues. This chain's CDR3 is CASSKGLYNEQFF. Here the CDR3 DNA reads TGTGCCAGCAGCAAGGGACTTTACAATGAGCAGTTCTTC.

This chain links TRBV28 with TRBJ1-6; 10 bases fit TRBD1. Germline V gene lookup returns CDR1 MDHEN and CDR2 SYDVKM. CDR3 length: 16 amino acids. V lost 2 bases and J lost 6; bases outside the gene matches: 4. The CDR3 DNA reads TGTGCCAGCAGTTTAGGGACAGGGGAAGGTAATTCACCCCTCCACTTT. Translating gives CASSLGTGEGNSPLHF.

V is TRBV30 and J is TRBJ2-3; 7 bases are a match to TRBD1. The CDR3 loop spans 15 amino acids. V lost 1 base, J lost 4 bases, and 8 bases stayed unmatched. CDR1 GTSNPN and CDR2 SVGIG come from the germline V gene (reference sequence). The CDR3 nucleotides are TGTGCCTGGAGTGCGGCAGGGGGAGAGGCAGATACGCAGTATTTT. This sequence encodes CAWSAAGGEADTQYF.

V and J are TRBV5-6 and TRBJ2-5, with D maybe TRBD2 (6 bases). Judging by the DNA end, TRBJ2-7 fits better; the J call may be wrong. CDR3 length: 14 amino acids. CDR1 is SGHDT and CDR2 is YYEEEE in the germline V gene. The CDR3 sequence: CASSLMDRGDEQYF. The CDR3 DNA reads TGTGCCAGCAGCTTGATGGACCGCGGGGACGAGCAGTACTTC.